One and the same sample provided the 22 T cell receptor beta chains below, sequenced in a study of CD8 T cells in ankylosing spondylitis. MiXCR, run by TCRdb on the 5' RACE reads, gives a single entry per CDR3 protein. The sample holds around 300,000 distinct CDR3 sequences, roughly 14% seen once. The sequenced sample was blood, either unsorted or a sorted T cell fraction (not recorded which). The receptors were gathered from a male donor with ankylosing spondylitis or in good health (not recorded which).

The V call is TRBV7-8, the J call TRBJ2-1, with D possibly being TRBD1 (6 bases). V lost 3 bases to trimming and J lost 8 bases, with 17 bases between them. Per the germline V gene, CDR1 is SGHVS and CDR2 is FQNEAQ. The length of the CDR3 is 15 residues. The CDR3 nucleotides read TGTGCCAGCAGCTTCGACAGGTTTAAGATATATGAGCAGTTCTTC. Translating it yields CASSFDRFKIYEQFF.

This clonotype was recorded a few times. This sequence joins TRBV18 and TRBJ2-3, with 7 bases matching TRBD1. In germline, CDR1 is KGHSH, CDR2 LQKENI. V shed 2 bases, J shed 2 bases, and the junction held 13 bases outside the gene matches. The CDR3 extends over 18 amino acids. CDR3 DNA sequence: TGTGCCAGCTCACCATTTTTCGGGACAGAATTTTTCACAGATACGCAGTATTTT. Encoded protein: CASSPFFGTEFFTDTQYF.

In the case of this clonotype: The junction departs from germline at one end; a sequencing error may be responsible. The V gene is TRBV13, the J gene TRBJ2-5, with 10 bases that match TRBD1. CDR1 and CDR2 from the germline V gene are PRHDT and FYEKMQ (reference sequence). The CDR3 totals 15 residues. The CDR3 region is CASSLGTGAFETQYF. CDR3 in DNA: TGTGCCAGCAGCCTAGGGACAGGGGCGTTTGAGACCCAGTACTTC.

There are many counts of this clonotype. The chain joins TRBV3-1 to TRBJ2-7; D unresolved. Germline lookup yields CDR1 LGHDT and CDR2 YNNKEL (reference sequence). V was trimmed by 0 bases and J by 11 bases, leaving 17 bases between them. The CDR3 contains 14 residues. The CDR3 loop is CASSQDVRLTWKYF. The CDR3 DNA sequence: TGTGCCAGCAGCCAAGATGTCAGACTGACATGGAAGTACTTC.

This clonotype was counted a few times. The gene calls are TRBV12-3 or TRBV12-4 and TRBJ2-3; TRBD2 aligns across 7 bases. This CDR3 region has 16 residues. The V segment lost 6 bases and the J segment 0 bases; nucleotides outside the gene matches: 9. The CDR3 reads CASSDRASGSTDTQYF. CDR3 sequence (DNA): TGTGCCAGCAGCGATAGGGCTAGCGGTAGCACAGATACGCAGTATTTT.

This clonotype was seen at least ten times. This chain joins TRBV7-2 and TRBJ2-7; D is undetermined. CDR3 length: 15 amino acids. V lost 5 bases and J 0 bases, leaving 14 bases between the germline ends. Per germline, CDR1 SGHTA and CDR2 FQGNSA. CDR3 amino acids: CASSRSIGSSYEQYF. CDR3 coding DNA: TGTGCCAGCAGCCGTTCAATTGGGTCCTCCTACGAGCAGTACTTC.

This clonotype was counted between two and nine times. The CDR3 nucleotides are TGCGCCAGCAAACCTGTGGAGGTGACTGAAGCTTTCTTT. Translation: CASKPVEVTEAFF. The chain has TRBV10-1 and TRBJ1-1; D gene uncertain. Germline assignment: CDR1 WNHNN and CDR2 SYGVQD (reference sequence). The CDR3 runs 13 residues. V gave up 7 bases and J gave up 5 bases, with 14 bases separating them.

In its sample, this clonotype was seen many times. The J gene is TRBJ2-7, the V gene TRBV12-3 or TRBV12-4; perhaps TRBD2 as D (5 bases). This CDR3 is built from 12 residues. V shed 3 bases and J shed 6 bases, with 9 bases lying between them. The CDR3 region has the DNA TGTGCCAGCAGTTTCCACGGGGTCGAGCAGTACTTC. Translating gives CASSFHGVEQYF.

The chain carries TRBV6-5 and TRBJ2-7; D is undetermined. CDR1 is MNHEY and CDR2 is SVGAGI in the germline V gene. Trimming stripped 1 base from V and 2 bases from J, with 9 bases between. The CDR3 extends over 14 amino acids. Here the CDR3 DNA reads TGTGCCAGCAGTTACTTCTTTGGAGCCTACGAGCAGTACTTC. Its protein product is CASSYFFGAYEQYF.

This rearrangement joins TRBV18 to TRBJ2-5; D may correspond to TRBD1 or TRBD2 (7 bases each). Germline V lookup: CDR1 KGHSH, CDR2 LQKENI. The germline V and J ends were trimmed by 0 bases and 2 bases, with 13 bases remaining between them. The CDR3 extends over 16 amino acids. The CDR3 nucleotides are TGTGCCAGCTCACCACCGTTTCAGGGGGGGCAAGAGACCCAGTACTTC. This encodes CASSPPFQGGQETQYF.

This clonotype occurred many times. The chain combines TRBV4-1 with TRBJ2-7; TRBD1 agrees at 7 bases. CDR1 and CDR2 (germline): MGHRA, YSYEKL. Trimming cost V 0 bases and J 3 bases; bases outside gene matches: 2. This CDR3 is built from 14 residues. This CDR3 reads CASSQEDRDYEQYF. CDR3 bases: TGCGCCAGCAGCCAAGAAGACAGGGACTACGAGCAGTACTTC.

The genes are TRBV15 and TRBJ2-1; 10 bases are shared with TRBD1. V dropped 4 bases and J dropped 9; count of bases not matched to a gene: 6. The CDR3 totals 14 residues. The germline V gene has CDR1 LNHNV and CDR2 YYDKDF (reference sequence). The CDR3 DNA reads as TGTGCCACCAGCAAGGACAGGGGGGGGATTGAGCAGTTCTTC. Its translation: CATSKDRGGIEQFF.

V is TRBV18 and J is TRBJ1-4; no definite D call. CDR3 length: 13 residues. The germline gives CDR1 KGHSH, CDR2 LQKENI. The V end was cut by 5 bases, the J end by 0 bases, with 4 bases between. CDR3 bases: TGTGCCAGCTCAACTGCAACTAATGAAAAACTGTTTTTT. Protein product: CASSTATNEKLFF.

The chain combines TRBV4-1 with TRBJ2-7, with a weak D call TRBD1 (6 bases). Germline assignment: CDR1 MGHRA and CDR2 YSYEKL. This CDR3 has 14 amino acids. Between the trimmed V and J ends, which lost 1 base and 5 bases, there was a span of 12 bases. The CDR3, as DNA: TGCGCCAGCAGCCAAGGCAGGGGTTTCGACGAGCAGTACTTC. Residues: CASSQGRGFDEQYF.

The rearrangement uses TRBV6-1 and TRBJ2-7; TRBD2 matches 9 bases. V lost 3 bases and J lost 3; bases outside the gene matches: 12. The CDR3 runs to 17 residues. Germline V CDR1 and CDR2: MNHNS, SASEGT. Written as DNA, the CDR3 is TGTGCCAGCAGTGACCAGCAGGCGGGAGGGAAACGCTACGAGCAGTACTTC. It encodes CASSDQQAGGKRYEQYF.

V is TRBV3-1 and J is TRBJ1-5; D perhaps matches TRBD1 (6 bases). There are 15 residues in the CDR3. Trimming removed 0 bases from V and 4 bases from J, with 10 bases in between. Germline assignment: CDR1 LGHDT and CDR2 YNNKEL (reference sequence). The chain's CDR3 is CASSQEAGANQPQHF. In DNA form, the CDR3 reads TGTGCCAGCAGCCAAGAGGCAGGGGCGAATCAGCCCCAGCATTTT.

The chain is built from TRBV9 and TRBJ1-2; D ambiguous. The length of the CDR3 is 16 residues. The germline V gene has CDR1 SGDLS and CDR2 YYNGEE. Trimming removed 4 bases from V and 5 bases from J, with 21 bases in between. The CDR3 region has the DNA TGTGCCAGCAGCCCGAGTTCGTTATTAGGGATGTATGGCTACACCTTC. It encodes CASSPSSLLGMYGYTF.

This sequence joins TRBV5-5 and TRBJ2-1, with D perhaps TRBD1 or TRBD2 (5 bases each). Trimming removed 4 bases from V and 4 bases from J, with 18 bases in between. This CDR3 contains 16 residues. Germline lookup yields CDR1 SGHKS and CDR2 YYEKEE (reference sequence). This chain's CDR3 is CASSASTGTPYNEQFF. Written as DNA, the CDR3 is TGTGCCAGCAGCGCGAGCACCGGGACGCCGTACAATGAGCAGTTCTTC.

This clonotype appeared a few times. J is TRBJ1-6 and V is TRBV19; unclear D gene. CDR3 length: 16 residues. V was shortened by 3 bases and J by 9 bases, with 18 bases between the two germline ends. The germline V gene encodes CDR1 LNHDA and CDR2 SQIVND (reference sequence). CDR3 sequence: CASSIPGQISGSPLHF. The CDR3 bases are TGTGCCAGTAGTATCCCGGGTCAAATCAGCGGTTCACCCCTCCACTTT.

The rearrangement links TRBV5-1 to TRBJ2-2; D is undetermined. V was shortened by 4 bases and J by 6 bases, with 10 bases between the two germline ends. The length of the CDR3 is 13 residues. CDR1 SGHRS and CDR2 YFSETQ come from the germline V gene. The CDR3 region is CASSVPAAGELFF. The CDR3 DNA reads as TGCGCCAGCAGCGTGCCCGCCGCCGGGGAGCTGTTTTTT.

The chain carries TRBV3-1 and TRBJ2-7; 15 nucleotides line up with TRBD2. Germline V lookup: CDR1 LGHDT, CDR2 YNNKEL (reference sequence). CDR3 size: 17 residues. Losses at the gene ends were 4 bases for V and 1 base for J; bases not matched to a gene: 5. Here the CDR3 DNA reads TGTGCCAGCAGCCGGGGACTAGCGGGAGGCATGTCCTACGAGCAGTACTTC. This codes for CASSRGLAGGMSYEQYF.

This clonotype came up many times. CDR3 sequence reads: CASSVRQGNTGELFF. CDR3 nucleotide sequence: TGTGCCAGCAGTGTGAGACAGGGGAACACCGGGGAGCTGTTTTTT. V is TRBV12-3 or TRBV12-4 and J is TRBJ2-2, with TRBD1 matching 7 bases. V trimming: 5 bases; J trimming: 1 base; junction bases outside the gene matches: 4. The CDR3 runs to 15 residues.